Shown below are 10 T cell receptor delta chains from a single sample sequenced in a study of gamma-delta T cells after stem cell transplantation. TCRdb made new clone calls on the RT-PCR reads using CATT. The sample includes fewer than 3,000 delta-chain clones, 2.5% to 3% of them seen just once. Sequenced material: gamma-delta T cells. These receptors all come from a human donor. It is not recorded whose cells these are; they may come from a transplant donor.

This clone occurred a few times. The V call is TRDV2, the J call TRDJ1; a possible D gene is TRDD1 (5 bases). The germline V and J ends were trimmed by 1 base and 0 bases, with 11 bases remaining between them. The CDR3 extends over 15 amino acids. Germline-derived CDR1 and CDR2 are GEAIGNYY and EKD. The CDR3 reads CACDTIEGHTDKLIF. DNA of the CDR3: TGTGCCTGTGACACAATAGAGGGGCACACCGATAAACTCATCTTT.

In its sample, this clone is large. This specimen includes other DNA sequences encoding the same CDR3. This sequence joins TRDV2 and TRDJ1, with 7 nucleotides matching TRDD3. Per germline, CDR1 GEAIGNYY and CDR2 EKD. The junction had 12 bases not matched to a gene; V was cut back by 2 bases and J by 1 base. The CDR3 covers 17 residues. CDR3 DNA sequence: TGTGCCTGTGACAACCTGGGGGTCACGGCGACCACCGATAAACTCATCTTT. Its protein is CACDNLGVTATTDKLIF.

This clone was picked up many times. A far larger clone is one nucleotide away, so this likely arose from a read error. This chain links TRDV2 with TRDJ3; 10 bases fit TRDD3. CDR1 GEAIGNYY and CDR2 EKD come from the germline V gene. The CDR3 sequence is 19 residues long. CDR3 coding DNA: TGTGCCTGTGGCACCGTGGGGGATACACTCTCCTGGGACACCCGACAGATGTTTTTC. This gives the protein CACGTVGDTLSWDTRQMFF.

There are a few counts of this clone. The protein recorded in TCRdb matches a much larger clone and deviates from this DNA's translation at residue 12, suggesting a read error; the protein here is obtained by translating the DNA. The rearrangement uses TRDV2 and TRDJ1, with 9 bases aligning to TRDD3. Trimming cost V 3 bases and J 4 bases; bases outside gene matches: 14. This CDR3 region has 17 residues. From germline, CDR1 is GEAIGNYY and CDR2 EKD. In DNA, the CDR3 is TGTGCCTGTGACCCGCTGACTGGGGGAACGTACATCGATAAACTCATCTTT. Residues: CACDPLTGGTYIDKLIF.

For this clone: TCRdb pairs this DNA with a much larger clone's protein that differs at residue 13, likely a read error; the protein shown was translated from the DNA. The V call is TRDV2, the J call TRDJ3; D is possibly TRDD2 or TRDD3 (5 bases each). The CDR3 has 18 residues. Germline loops: CDR1 GEAIGNYY, CDR2 EKD. The CDR3 here is CACDTLSGSSWDARQMFF. Here the CDR3 DNA reads TGTGCCTGTGACACCTTAAGTGGGAGTTCCTGGGACGCCCGACAGATGTTTTTC.

About this clone: The protein TCRdb lists belongs to a much larger clone and differs from this DNA's translation at residue 11, which points to a read error; the protein shown is made from the DNA. The chain uses TRDV2 and TRDJ1; perhaps TRDD3 as D (6 bases). The CDR3 length is 15 residues. Looked up from germline, CDR1 is GEAIGNYY and CDR2 is EKD. CDR3 DNA: TGTGCCTGTGACACCCTGGGGACCCACACCTATAAACTCATCTTT. Translating it yields CACDTLGTHTYKLIF.

This clone appeared a few times. An end of the junction differs from the germline gene, which may be a read error. Other DNA sequences in the same sample also yield this CDR3. The CDR3 here is CACDTLGATTDKPIF. The CDR3 region has the DNA TGTGCCTGTGACACCCTGGGGGCAACGACCGATAAACCCATCTTT. The chain uses TRDV2 and TRDJ1; 7 positions match TRDD3. Per the germline V gene, CDR1 is GEAIGNYY and CDR2 is EKD. The CDR3 length is 15 residues.

This clone was seen a handful of times. The translation of this DNA and the TCRdb protein of a much larger clone differ at residue 10, probably owing to a read error; the protein shown here is translated from the DNA. The chain employs TRDV2 and TRDJ1; TRDD3 matches 8 bases. Trimming cost V 4 bases and J 0 bases; bases outside gene matches: 12. The CDR3 has 17 amino acids. Germline lookup yields CDR1 GEAIGNYY and CDR2 EKD. As DNA, the CDR3 is TGTGCCTGTGATTCCTTACTGGGGGGATTGGACACCGATAAACTCATCTTT. It translates to CACDSLLGGLDTDKLIF.

Note on this clone: A far bigger clonotype differs at one base, so this is likely a read error. CDR3 sequence reads: CARDTLHRTGGSTDKLIF. CDR3 in DNA: TGTGCCCGTGACACCCTCCACCGTACTGGGGGATCCACCGATAAACTCATCTTT. The gene calls are TRDV2 and TRDJ1; 10 positions agree with TRDD3. In germline, CDR1 is GEAIGNYY, CDR2 EKD. This CDR3 comprises 18 residues.

On this clone itself: A much more abundant neighbour one base away suggests this may be a read error. This chain joins TRDV2 and TRDJ3, with 13 positions matching TRDD3. The CDR3 contains 19 residues. Germline CDR1 reads GEAIGNYY; CDR2 reads EKD. Written as DNA, the CDR3 is TGTGCCTGTGACCCCGTACTGGGGGATACGGGGAAGGACACCCGACAGACGTTTTTC. Translation gives CACDPVLGDTGKDTRQTFF.